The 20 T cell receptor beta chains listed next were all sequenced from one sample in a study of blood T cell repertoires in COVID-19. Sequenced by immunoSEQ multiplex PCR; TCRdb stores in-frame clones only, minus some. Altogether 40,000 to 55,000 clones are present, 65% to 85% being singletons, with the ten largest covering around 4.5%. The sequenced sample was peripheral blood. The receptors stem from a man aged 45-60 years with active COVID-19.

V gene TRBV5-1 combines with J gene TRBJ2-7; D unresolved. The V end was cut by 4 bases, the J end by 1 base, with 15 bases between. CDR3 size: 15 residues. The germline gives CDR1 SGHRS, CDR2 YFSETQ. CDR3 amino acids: CASSERPSLSYEQYF. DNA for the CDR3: TGCGCCAGCAGCGAGCGCCCATCATTATCCTACGAGCAGTACTTC.

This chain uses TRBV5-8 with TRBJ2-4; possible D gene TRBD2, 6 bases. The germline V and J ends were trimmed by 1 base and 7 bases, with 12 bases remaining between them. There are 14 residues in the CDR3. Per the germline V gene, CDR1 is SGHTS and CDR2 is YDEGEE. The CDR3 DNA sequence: TGTGCCAGCAGCTTGTATGCGGGGCAGAACATTCAGTACTTC. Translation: CASSLYAGQNIQYF.

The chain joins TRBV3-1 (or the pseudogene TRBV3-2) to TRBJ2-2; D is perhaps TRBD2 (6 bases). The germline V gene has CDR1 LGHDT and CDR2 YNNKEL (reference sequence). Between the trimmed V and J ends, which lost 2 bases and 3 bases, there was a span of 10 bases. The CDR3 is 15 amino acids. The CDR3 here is CASSQLGGDTGELFF. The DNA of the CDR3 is TGTGCCAGCAGCCAACTGGGGGGTGACACCGGGGAGCTGTTTTTT.

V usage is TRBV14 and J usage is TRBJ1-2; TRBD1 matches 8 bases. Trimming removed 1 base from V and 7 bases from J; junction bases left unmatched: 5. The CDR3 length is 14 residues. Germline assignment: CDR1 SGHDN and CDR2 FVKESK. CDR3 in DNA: TGTGCCAGCAGCCAAGCAGGGGGCGTACGTGGCTACACCTTC. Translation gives CASSQAGGVRGYTF.

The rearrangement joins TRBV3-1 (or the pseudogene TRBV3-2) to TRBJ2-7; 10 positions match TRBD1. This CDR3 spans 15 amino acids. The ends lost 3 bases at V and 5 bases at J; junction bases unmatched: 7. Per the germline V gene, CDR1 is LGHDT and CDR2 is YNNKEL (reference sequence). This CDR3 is CASSQPGQGLNEQYF. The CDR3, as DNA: TGTGCCAGCAGCCAGCCGGGACAGGGGCTAAACGAGCAGTACTTC.

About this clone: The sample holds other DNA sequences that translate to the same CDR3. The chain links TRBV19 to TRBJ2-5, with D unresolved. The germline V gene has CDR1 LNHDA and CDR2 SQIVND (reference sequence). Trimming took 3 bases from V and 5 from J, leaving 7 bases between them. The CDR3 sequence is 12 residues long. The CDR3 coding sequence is TGTGCCAGTAGTATCGCCGGGGAGACCCAGTACTTC. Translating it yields CASSIAGETQYF.

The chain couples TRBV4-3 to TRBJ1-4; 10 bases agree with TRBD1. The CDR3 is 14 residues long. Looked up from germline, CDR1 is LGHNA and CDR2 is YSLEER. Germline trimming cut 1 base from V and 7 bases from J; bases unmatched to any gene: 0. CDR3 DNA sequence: TGCGCCAGCAGCCAAGGGACAGGGGGTGAAAAACTGTTTTTT. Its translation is CASSQGTGGEKLFF.

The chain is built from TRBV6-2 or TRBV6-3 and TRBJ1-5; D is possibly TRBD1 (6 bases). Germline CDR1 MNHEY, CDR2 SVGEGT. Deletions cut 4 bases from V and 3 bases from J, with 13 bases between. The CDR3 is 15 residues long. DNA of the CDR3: TGTGCCAGCAGTTGGCGGGGGACAAACAATCAGCCCCAGCATTTT. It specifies CASSWRGTNNQPQHF.

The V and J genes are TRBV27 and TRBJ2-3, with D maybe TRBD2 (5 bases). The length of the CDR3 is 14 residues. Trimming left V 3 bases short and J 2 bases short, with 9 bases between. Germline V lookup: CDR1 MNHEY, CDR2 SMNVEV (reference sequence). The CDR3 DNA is TGTGCCAGCAGTTTGTCCGGGAACACAGATACGCAGTATTTT. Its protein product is CASSLSGNTDTQYF.

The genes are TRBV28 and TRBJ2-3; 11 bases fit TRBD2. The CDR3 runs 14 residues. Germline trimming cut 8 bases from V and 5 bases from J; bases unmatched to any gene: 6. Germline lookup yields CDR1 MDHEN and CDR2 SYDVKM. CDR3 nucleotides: TGTGCCAGCCGAGGTAGCGGGGGGGAAGATACGCAGTATTTT. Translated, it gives CASRGSGGEDTQYF.

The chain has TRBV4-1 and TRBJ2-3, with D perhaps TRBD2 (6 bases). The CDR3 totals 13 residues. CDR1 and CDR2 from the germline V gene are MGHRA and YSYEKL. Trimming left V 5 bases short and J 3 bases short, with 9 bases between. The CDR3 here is CASSGGRTDTQYF. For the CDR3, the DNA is TGCGCCAGCAGCGGAGGGAGGACAGATACGCAGTATTTT.

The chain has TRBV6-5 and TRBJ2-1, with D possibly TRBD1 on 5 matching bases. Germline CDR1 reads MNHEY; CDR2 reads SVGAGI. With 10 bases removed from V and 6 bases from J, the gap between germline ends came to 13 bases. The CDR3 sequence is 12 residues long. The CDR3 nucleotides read TGTGCCACGCAGGGAATGGGCAATGAGCAGTTCTTC. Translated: CATQGMGNEQFF.

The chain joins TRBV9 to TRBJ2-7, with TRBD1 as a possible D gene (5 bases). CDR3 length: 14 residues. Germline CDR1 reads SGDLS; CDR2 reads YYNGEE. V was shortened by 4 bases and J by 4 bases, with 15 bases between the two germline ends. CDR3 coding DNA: TGTGCCAGCAGCACAGGCGGCAGCTTTTACGAGCAGTACTTC. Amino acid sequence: CASSTGGSFYEQYF. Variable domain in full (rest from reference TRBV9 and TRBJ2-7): DSGVTQTPKHLITATGQRVTLRCSPRSGDLSVYWYQQSLDQGLQFLIQYYNGEERAKGNILERFSAQQFPDLHSELNLSSLELGDSALYFCASSTGGSFYEQYFGPGTRLTVT.

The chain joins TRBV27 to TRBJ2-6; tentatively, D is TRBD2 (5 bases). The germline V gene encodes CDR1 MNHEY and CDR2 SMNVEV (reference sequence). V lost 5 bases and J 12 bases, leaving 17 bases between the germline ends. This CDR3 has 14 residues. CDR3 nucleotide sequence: TGTGCCAGCAGTATACAGAGGGCCGCAGCCGTCCTGACTTTC. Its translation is CASSIQRAAAVLTF.

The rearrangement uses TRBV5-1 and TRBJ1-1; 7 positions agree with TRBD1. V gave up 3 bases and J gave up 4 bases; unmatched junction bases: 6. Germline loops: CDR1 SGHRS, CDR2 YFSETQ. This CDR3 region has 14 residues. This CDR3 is CASSSGQPGTEAFF. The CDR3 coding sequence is TGCGCCAGCAGCTCGGGACAGCCGGGCACTGAAGCTTTCTTT.

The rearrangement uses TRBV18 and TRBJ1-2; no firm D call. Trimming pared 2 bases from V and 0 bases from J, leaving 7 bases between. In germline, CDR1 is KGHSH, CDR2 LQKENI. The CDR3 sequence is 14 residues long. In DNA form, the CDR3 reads TGTGCCAGCTCACCAACAATTACTAACTATGGCTACACCTTC. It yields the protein CASSPTITNYGYTF. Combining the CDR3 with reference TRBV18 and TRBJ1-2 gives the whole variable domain NAGVMQNPRHLVRRRGQEARLRCSPMKGHSHVYWYRQLPEEGLKFMVYLQKENIIDESGMPKERFSAEFPKEGPSILRIQQVVRGDSAAYFCASSPTITNYGYTFGSGTRLTVV.

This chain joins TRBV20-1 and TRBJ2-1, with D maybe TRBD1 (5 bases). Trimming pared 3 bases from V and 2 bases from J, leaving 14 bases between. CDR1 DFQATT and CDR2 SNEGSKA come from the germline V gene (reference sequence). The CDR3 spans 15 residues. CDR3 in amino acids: CSASKGGQAYNEQFF. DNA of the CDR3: TGCAGTGCTAGTAAGGGCGGACAAGCCTACAATGAGCAGTTCTTC.

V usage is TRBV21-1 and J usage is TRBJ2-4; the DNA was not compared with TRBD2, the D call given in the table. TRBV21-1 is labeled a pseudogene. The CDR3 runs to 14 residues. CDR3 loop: CASVLRVIPNIQYF. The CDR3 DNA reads TGTGCCAGCGTCCTGAGGGTTATTCCGAACATTCAGTACTTC.

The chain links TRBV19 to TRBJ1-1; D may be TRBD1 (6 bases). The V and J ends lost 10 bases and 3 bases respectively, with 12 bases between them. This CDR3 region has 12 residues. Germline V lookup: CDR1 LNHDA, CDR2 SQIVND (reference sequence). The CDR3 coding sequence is TGTGCCACCAGGGGAGCGTACACTGAAGCTTTCTTT. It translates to CATRGAYTEAFF.

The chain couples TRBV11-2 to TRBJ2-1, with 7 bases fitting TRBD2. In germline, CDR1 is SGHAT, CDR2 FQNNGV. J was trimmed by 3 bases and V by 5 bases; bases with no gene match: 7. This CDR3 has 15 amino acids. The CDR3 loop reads CASSVWTRLYNEQFF. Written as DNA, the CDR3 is TGTGCCAGCAGCGTCTGGACTAGACTCTACAATGAGCAGTTCTTC.